A selection of T cell receptor beta chains follows, all from one sample in a study of preoperative IRX-2 immunotherapy in early breast cancer. Assay: immunoSEQ multiplex PCR; the TCRdb copy retains only in-frame clones and omits some. The sample lists roughly 42,000 clones, 77% occurring once. The input for sequencing was tumor tissue, taken after IRX-2 immunotherapy. The receptors were gathered from a human donor with breast cancer. The CDR3 runs from the conserved cysteine through the conserved F or W. D genes are given only for firm matches. Clone size is shown for a subset of rows, as once, few, many or a class of expanded clone.

v_call	d_call	j_call	clone_size	cdr3_aa	cdr3_nt
TRBV11-3	.	TRBJ1-3	.	CASSSDGGPGNTIYF	TGTGCCAGCAGCTCGGACGGGGGGCCGGGAAACACCATATATTTT
TRBV19	TRBD2	TRBJ2-3	.	CASSPPGSGADTQYF	TGTGCCAGTAGTCCCCCGGGTAGCGGGGCAGATACGCAGTATTTT
TRBV6-7	.	TRBJ2-3	.	CASSEVVTDTQYF	TGTGCCAGCAGTGAAGTGGTCACAGATACGCAGTATTTT
TRBV5-1	.	TRBJ1-4	.	CASSPLTGNEKLFF	TGCGCCAGCAGCCCACTGACCGGGAATGAAAAACTGTTTTTT
TRBV1	.	TRBJ1-4	.	CASSPWKGQDEKLFF	TGCGCCAGCAGCCCTTGGAAGGGACAGGATGAAAAACTGTTTTTT
TRBV11-3	TRBD2	TRBJ2-3	.	CASSNQGLAGGVGDTQYF	TGTGCCAGCAGCAACCAGGGACTAGCGGGAGGCGTTGGAGATACGCAGTATTTT
TRBV12-2	.	TRBJ2-2	once	CASRLGQWYGELFF	TGTGCAAGTCGCTTAGGACAGTGGTACGGGGAGCTGTTTTTT
TRBV23-1	.	TRBJ2-5	.	CASSLRPRETQYF	TGCGCCAGCAGCTTGCGGCCCCGGGAGACCCAGTACTTC
TRBV28	.	TRBJ2-3	.	CASEPSSTDTQYF	TGTGCCAGCGAGCCGAGTAGCACAGATACGCAGTATTTT
TRBV6-8	TRBD1	TRBJ1-2	.	CASSYGFNQGGYGYTF	TGTGCCAGCAGTTACGGCTTCAACCAGGGGGGATATGGCTACACCTTC
TRBV28	TRBD2	TRBJ2-3	.	CASSLPPRTSRTEDTQYF	TGTGCCAGCAGTTTGCCCCCACGGACTAGCCGGACAGAGGATACGCAGTATTTT